This record covers a single TCR beta chain. The sample belongs to a study of T cells in Graves' hyperthyroidism and ophthalmopathy. Amplification targeted TCR beta CDR3 regions from RNA transcripts. In the first-round RT-PCR of the TCR CDR3, the HTBI primer set was used. TCRdb reanalysed the multiplex PCR reads using MiXCR and keeps one entry per CDR3 protein. This table has around 620,000 distinct CDR3 sequences, 15% to 20% appearing once. Germline CDR1 and CDR2: SGDLS and YYNGEE. V was pared by 1 base and J by 2 bases, with 9 bases between. The CDR3 totals 14 residues. What was sequenced was blood. The TCR sequence derives from a woman aged 30 to 39 with Graves' hyperthyroidism. The chain recombines TRBV9 with TRBJ1-2, with a weak D call TRBD1 (5 bases). The CDR3 region is CASSVSGNNYGYTF. In DNA form, the CDR3 reads TGTGCCAGCAGCGTATCAGGGAACAACTATGGCTACACCTTC.